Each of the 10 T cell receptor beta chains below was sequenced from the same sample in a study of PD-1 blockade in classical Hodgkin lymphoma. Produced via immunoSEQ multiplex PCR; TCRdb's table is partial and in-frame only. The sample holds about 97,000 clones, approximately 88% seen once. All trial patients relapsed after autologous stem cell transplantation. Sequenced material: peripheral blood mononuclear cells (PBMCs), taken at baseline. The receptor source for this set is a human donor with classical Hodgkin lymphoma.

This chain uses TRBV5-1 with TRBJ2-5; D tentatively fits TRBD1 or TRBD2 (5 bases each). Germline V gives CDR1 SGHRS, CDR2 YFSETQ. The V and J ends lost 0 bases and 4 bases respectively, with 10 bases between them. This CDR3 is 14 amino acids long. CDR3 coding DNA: TGCGCCAGCAGCTTGGAGTGGGGGTCAGAGACCCAGTACTTC. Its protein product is CASSLEWGSETQYF. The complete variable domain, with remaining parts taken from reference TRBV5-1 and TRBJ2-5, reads KAGVTQTPRYLIKTRGQQVTLSCSPISGHRSVSWYQQTPGQGLQFLFEYFSETQRNKGNFPGRFSGRQFSNSRSEMNVSTLELGDSALYLCASSLEWGSETQYFGPGTRLLVL.

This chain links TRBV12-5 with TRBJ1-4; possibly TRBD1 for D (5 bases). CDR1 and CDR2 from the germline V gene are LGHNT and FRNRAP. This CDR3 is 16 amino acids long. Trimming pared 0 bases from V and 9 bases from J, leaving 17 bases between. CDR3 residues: CASGLVRGEAPQKLFF. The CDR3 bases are TGTGCTAGTGGTTTGGTACGAGGGGAAGCGCCACAAAAACTGTTTTTT.

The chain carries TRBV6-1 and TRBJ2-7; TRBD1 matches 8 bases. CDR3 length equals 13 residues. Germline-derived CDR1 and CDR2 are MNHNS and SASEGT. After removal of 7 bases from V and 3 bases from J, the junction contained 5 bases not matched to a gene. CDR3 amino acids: CASTPDRDYEQYF. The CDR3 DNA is TGTGCCAGCACCCCGGACAGGGACTACGAGCAGTACTTC.

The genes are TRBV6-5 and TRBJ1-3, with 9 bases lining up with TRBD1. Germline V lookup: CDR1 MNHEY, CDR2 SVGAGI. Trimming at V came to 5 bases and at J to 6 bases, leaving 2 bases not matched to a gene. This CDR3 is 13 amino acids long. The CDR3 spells CASSGTGLNTIYF. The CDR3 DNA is TGTGCCAGCAGTGGGACAGGGCTAAACACCATATATTTT.

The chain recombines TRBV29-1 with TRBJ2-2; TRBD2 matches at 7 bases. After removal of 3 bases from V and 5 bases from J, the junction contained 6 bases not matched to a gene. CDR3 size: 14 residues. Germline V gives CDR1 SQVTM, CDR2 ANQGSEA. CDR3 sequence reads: CSVDGGSWTGELFF. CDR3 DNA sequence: TGCAGCGTTGACGGCGGGAGTTGGACCGGGGAGCTGTTTTTT.

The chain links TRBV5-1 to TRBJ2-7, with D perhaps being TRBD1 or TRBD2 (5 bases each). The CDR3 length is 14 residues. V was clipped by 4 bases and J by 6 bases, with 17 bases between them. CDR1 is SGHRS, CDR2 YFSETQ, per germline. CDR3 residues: CASSTGRLPAEQYF. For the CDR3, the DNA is TGCGCCAGCAGCACGGGACGGCTCCCGGCCGAGCAGTACTTC.

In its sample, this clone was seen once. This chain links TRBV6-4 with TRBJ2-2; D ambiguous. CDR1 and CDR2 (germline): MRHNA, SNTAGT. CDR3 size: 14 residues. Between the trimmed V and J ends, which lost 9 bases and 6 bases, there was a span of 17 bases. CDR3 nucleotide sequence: TGTGCCAGTAAGGCAGACGGCCTGCCCGGGGAGCTGTTTTTT. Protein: CASKADGLPGELFF.

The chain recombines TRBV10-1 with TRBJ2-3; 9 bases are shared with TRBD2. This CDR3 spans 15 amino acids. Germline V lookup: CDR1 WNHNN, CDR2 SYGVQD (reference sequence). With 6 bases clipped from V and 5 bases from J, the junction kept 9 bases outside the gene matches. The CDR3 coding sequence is TGCGCCAGCAGCTATAGCGGGAGCCCCGAAGATACGCAGTATTTT. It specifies CASSYSGSPEDTQYF.

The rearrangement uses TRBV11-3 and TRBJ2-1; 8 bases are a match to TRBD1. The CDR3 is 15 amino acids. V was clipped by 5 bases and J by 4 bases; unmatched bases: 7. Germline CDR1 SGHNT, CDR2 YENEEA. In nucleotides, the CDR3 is TGTGCCAGCAGCCGCGGACAGGGCGAATACAATGAGCAGTTCTTC. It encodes CASSRGQGEYNEQFF.

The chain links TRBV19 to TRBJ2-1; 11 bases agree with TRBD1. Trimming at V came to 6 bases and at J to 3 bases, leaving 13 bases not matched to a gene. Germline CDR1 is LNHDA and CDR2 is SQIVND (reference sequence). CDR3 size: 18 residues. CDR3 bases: TGTGCCAGTAGCCCTGGGAGAAGGGGGACAGGGGGCTACAATGAGCAGTTCTTC. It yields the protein CASSPGRRGTGGYNEQFF.